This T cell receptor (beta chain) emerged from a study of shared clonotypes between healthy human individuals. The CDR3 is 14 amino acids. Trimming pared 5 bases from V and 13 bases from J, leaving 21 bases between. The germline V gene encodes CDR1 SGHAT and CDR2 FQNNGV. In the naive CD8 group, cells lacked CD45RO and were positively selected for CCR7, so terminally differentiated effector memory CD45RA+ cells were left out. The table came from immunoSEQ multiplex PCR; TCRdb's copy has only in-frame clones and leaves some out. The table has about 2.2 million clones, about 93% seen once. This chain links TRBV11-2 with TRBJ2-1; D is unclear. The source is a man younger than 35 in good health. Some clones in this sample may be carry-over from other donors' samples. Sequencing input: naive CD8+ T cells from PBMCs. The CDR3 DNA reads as TGTGCCAGCAGCCCCCGCCAAAACACCGACACACAGTTCTTC. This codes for CASSPRQNTDTQFF.